What follows are 5 T cell receptor beta chains derived from one specimen sequenced in a study of shared clonotypes between healthy human individuals. Measured with immunoSEQ multiplex PCR; TCRdb has only the in-frame clones, and not every one. The table lists 1.4 million to 1.5 million clones, roughly 96% of them singletons. Sequenced input: naive CD4+ T cells sorted from blood. The subset denotes: CD45RA+ positively selected. The receptor source for this set is a man aged 30 to 39 in good health.

The chain is built from TRBV11-2 and TRBJ2-1, with TRBD2 matching over 13 bases. Trimming at V came to 0 bases and at J to 7 bases, leaving 15 bases not matched to a gene. CDR1 SGHAT and CDR2 FQNNGV come from the germline V gene. This CDR3 is 20 amino acids long. CDR3 sequence reads: CASSLDLALLGTSGKNEQFF. CDR3 in DNA: TGTGCCAGCAGCTTAGATCTTGCCCTTTTAGGGACTAGCGGGAAGAATGAGCAGTTCTTC.

V and J are TRBV2 and TRBJ2-3, with 7 positions matching TRBD2. The CDR3 extends over 15 amino acids. Looked up from germline, CDR1 is SNHLY and CDR2 is FYNNEI. V gave up 8 bases and J gave up 2 bases; unmatched junction bases: 10. The CDR3 region has the DNA TGTGCCAGCTGGGGGAGGGCGCCGCACACAGATACGCAGTATTTT. Its protein product is CASWGRAPHTDTQYF. The variable domain in full, completed from reference TRBV2 and TRBJ2-3, reads EPEVTQTPSHQVTQMGQEVILRCVPISNHLYFYWYRQILGQKVEFLVSFYNNEISEKSEIFDDQFSVERPDGSNFTLKIRSTKLEDSAMYFCASWGRAPHTDTQYFGPGTRLTVL.

The chain is built from TRBV6-5 and TRBJ1-1; D is uncertain. Trimming took 8 bases from V and 1 from J, leaving 11 bases between them. The CDR3 length is 13 residues. The germline V gene encodes CDR1 MNHEY and CDR2 SVGAGI. The CDR3 DNA reads as TGTGCCAGCGCCATTAGCAGGAACACTGAAGCTTTCTTT. It yields the protein CASAISRNTEAFF.

This clone showed up just once. The rearrangement links TRBV11-2 to TRBJ2-7, with D possibly TRBD2 on 6 matching bases. Germline V gene data show CDR1 as SGHAT and CDR2 as FQNNGV. With 4 bases removed from V and 2 bases from J, the gap between germline ends came to 15 bases. CDR3 length: 15 amino acids. For the CDR3, the DNA is TGTGCCAGCAGCTCATCTAGCGAAAGACCCTACGAGCAGTACTTC. Protein product: CASSSSSERPYEQYF.

This chain links TRBV25-1 with TRBJ2-5; tentative D call: TRBD2 (7 bases). The length of the CDR3 is 14 residues. Trimming removed 3 bases from V and 3 bases from J, with 11 bases in between. Germline V lookup: CDR1 MGHDK, CDR2 SYGVNS. In nucleotides, the CDR3 is TGTGCCAGCAGTGACGGGGGGCTTAAAGAGACCCAGTACTTC. Its protein is CASSDGGLKETQYF. The whole variable domain, filled in from reference TRBV25-1 and TRBJ2-5, reads EADIYQTPRYLVIGTGKKITLECSQTMGHDKMYWYQQDPGMELHLIHYSYGVNSTEKGDLSSESTVSRIRTEHFPLTLESARPSHTSQYLCASSDGGLKETQYFGPGTRLLVL.